The 27 T cell receptor beta chains presented below share a single source sample, sequenced in a study of blood T cell repertoires in COVID-19. The repertoire was sequenced with immunoSEQ multiplex PCR; TCRdb's copy has only in-frame clones and lacks some. The sample gives a few hundred thousand clones, roughly 85% of which show up once; 5% to 8% is in the top ten. Sequencing input: PBMCs or T cells enriched from blood (not recorded which). The receptors shown here come from a woman aged 45 to 65 who had been exposed to COVID-19.

The chain is built from TRBV30 and TRBJ1-1; D is undetermined. CDR3 length: 11 amino acids. Per germline, CDR1 GTSNPN and CDR2 SVGIG (reference sequence). The ends were cut back, 4 bases at V and 1 base at J, with 4 bases in the middle. The CDR3 sequence is CAWIENTEAFF. CDR3 DNA: TGTGCCTGGATAGAGAACACTGAAGCTTTCTTT.

The chain links TRBV19 to TRBJ1-1; D not certain. Trimming cost V 7 bases and J 1 base, with 19 bases left between them. CDR1 is LNHDA and CDR2 is SQIVND in the germline V gene (reference sequence). This CDR3 is 16 amino acids long. The CDR3 DNA sequence: TGTGCCAGTAAGTTTGCGCGCGGGGATTGGAACACTGAAGCTTTCTTT. Its protein is CASKFARGDWNTEAFF. Combining the CDR3 with reference TRBV19 and TRBJ1-1 gives the whole variable domain DGGITQSPKYLFRKEGQNVTLSCEQNLNHDAMYWYRQDPGQGLRLIYYSQIVNDFQKGDIAEGYSVSREKKESFPLTVTSAQKNPTAFYLCASKFARGDWNTEAFFGQGTRLTVV.

Worth noting for this clone: One junction end does not reproduce the germline sequence, and a read error may be involved. V and J are TRBV18 and TRBJ2-5; 9 nucleotides align to TRBD2. This CDR3 contains 15 residues. Germline CDR1 is KGHSH and CDR2 is LQKENI. DNA of the CDR3: TGTGCCAACTCACCACAGCGGGGGGAAGAAGAGACCCAGTACTTC. Its protein product is CANSPQRGEEETQYF.

The rearrangement links TRBV3-1 (or the pseudogene TRBV3-2) to TRBJ2-3; 13 bases are shared with TRBD2. V shed 1 base and J 0 bases; nucleotides not matched to a gene: 4. The germline CDR1 and CDR2 sequences are LGHDT and YNNKEL (reference sequence). This CDR3 comprises 18 residues. CDR3 nucleotide sequence: TGTGCCAGCAGCCAAGGACTAGCGGGGGGAGCTAGCACAGATACGCAGTATTTT. It encodes CASSQGLAGGASTDTQYF.

For this clone: At the DNA level, this CDR3 is encoded by other sequences in the same sample as well. The rearrangement joins TRBV12-3 or TRBV12-4 to TRBJ2-1; D not resolved. CDR3 length: 11 residues. Trimming stripped 2 bases from V and 6 bases from J, with 2 bases between. DNA of the CDR3: TGTGCCAGCAGTTTACTCAATGAGCAGTTCTTC. Its translation is CASSLLNEQFF.

The V call is TRBV6-2 or TRBV6-3, the J call TRBJ2-7, with D possibly TRBD2 on 7 matching bases. V was shortened by 4 bases and J by 1 base, with 11 bases between the two germline ends. Germline values: CDR1 MNHEY, CDR2 SVGEGT. The CDR3 spans 14 residues. In DNA, the CDR3 is TGTGCCAGCAGTTGGGGGGGCCGATCCTACGAGCAGTACTTC. Translated, it gives CASSWGGRSYEQYF.

This clone turned up a few times. The V gene is TRBV9, the J gene TRBJ1-2; D call uncertain. CDR1 and CDR2 (germline): SGDLS, YYNGEE. The V gene lost 1 base and the J gene lost 2 bases, with 12 bases spanning the gap. The CDR3 consists of 15 residues. CDR3 bases: TGTGCCAGCAGCGTATCCGAGGGTTGGAACTATGGCTACACCTTC. Protein product: CASSVSEGWNYGYTF. Based on the CDR3 plus reference TRBV9 and TRBJ1-2, the full variable domain is DSGVTQTPKHLITATGQRVTLRCSPRSGDLSVYWYQQSLDQGLQFLIQYYNGEERAKGNILERFSAQQFPDLHSELNLSSLELGDSALYFCASSVSEGWNYGYTFGSGTRLTVV.

J is TRBJ1-5 and V is TRBV6-4; no firm D call. This CDR3 is built from 13 residues. Germline CDR1 MRHNA, CDR2 SNTAGT. Trimming shortened V by 6 bases and J by 5 bases, and 11 bases separated the two germline ends. The CDR3 coding sequence is TGTGCCAGCAGCGGGGTAGGGTATCAGCCCCAGCATTTT. This translates into CASSGVGYQPQHF.

The chain carries TRBV6-1 and TRBJ1-1; the D is unclear. Trimming shortened V by 0 bases and J by 6 bases, and 11 bases separated the two germline ends. The germline CDR1 and CDR2 sequences are MNHNS and SASEGT. CDR3 length: 14 amino acids. The CDR3 region is CASSEAAVRSEAFF. The CDR3 nucleotides read TGTGCCAGCAGTGAAGCGGCCGTAAGATCTGAAGCTTTCTTT.

J is TRBJ1-3 and V is TRBV15; maybe TRBD1 (6 bases). This CDR3 region has 15 residues. V was cut by 1 base and J by 2 bases, with 9 bases left in between. Germline CDR1 LNHNV, CDR2 YYDKDF (reference sequence). CDR3 sequence: CATSRGQEAGNTIYF. In nucleotides, the CDR3 is TGTGCCACCAGCAGAGGACAGGAGGCTGGAAACACCATATATTTT.

CDR3 loop: CASSVLSDSGNTIYF. The CDR3 DNA reads TGTGCCAGCAGTGTACTATCGGACTCTGGAAACACCATATATTTT. V is TRBV2 and J is TRBJ1-3, with unresolved D. The CDR3 runs 15 residues. The germline V gene encodes CDR1 SNHLY and CDR2 FYNNEI. The V and J ends lost 4 bases and 0 bases respectively, with 10 bases between them. Complete variable domain (other parts from reference TRBV2 and TRBJ1-3): EPEVTQTPSHQVTQMGQEVILRCVPISNHLYFYWYRQILGQKVEFLVSFYNNEISEKSEIFDDQFSVERPDGSNFTLKIRSTKLEDSAMYFCASSVLSDSGNTIYFGEGSWLTVV.

The V call is TRBV5-4, the J call TRBJ1-2; D not resolved. V lost 4 bases, J lost 3 bases, and 10 bases lay in between. This CDR3 is 13 amino acids long. Germline-derived CDR1 and CDR2 are SGHNT and YYREEE (reference sequence). The CDR3 protein is CASSATVDYGYTF. The CDR3 region has the DNA TGTGCCAGCAGCGCTACTGTGGACTATGGCTACACCTTC.

The chain recombines TRBV5-1 with TRBJ1-1, with D possibly TRBD1 on 5 matching bases. This CDR3 is built from 13 residues. CDR1 and CDR2 from the germline V gene are SGHRS and YFSETQ. Trimming stripped 1 base from V and 4 bases from J, with 8 bases between. In nucleotides, the CDR3 is TGCGCCAGCAGCTTGTTAAGGGGCACTGAAGCTTTCTTT. This gives the protein CASSLLRGTEAFF. Full variable domain (missing parts from reference TRBV5-1 and TRBJ1-1): KAGVTQTPRYLIKTRGQQVTLSCSPISGHRSVSWYQQTPGQGLQFLFEYFSETQRNKGNFPGRFSGRQFSNSRSEMNVSTLELGDSALYLCASSLLRGTEAFFGQGTRLTVV.

The chain joins TRBV7-6 to TRBJ1-5, with TRBD1 matching over 8 bases. In germline, CDR1 is SGHVS, CDR2 FNYEAQ. CDR3 length: 15 amino acids. V lost 5 bases and J lost 4; bases outside the gene matches: 7. The CDR3 protein is CASSLLGQGNQPQHF. CDR3 sequence (DNA): TGTGCCAGCAGCCTCCTTGGACAGGGTAATCAGCCCCAGCATTTT.

CDR3 amino acids: CASSLVMTGSTYEQYF. The CDR3 DNA is TGCGCCAGCAGCTTGGTGATGACAGGGAGCACCTACGAGCAGTACTTC. The chain is built from TRBV5-1 and TRBJ2-7, with TRBD1 matching over 7 bases. The germline V gene encodes CDR1 SGHRS and CDR2 YFSETQ. V was clipped by 0 bases and J by 2 bases; unmatched bases: 8. The CDR3 is 16 residues long. The variable domain in full, with the rest retrieved from reference TRBV5-1 and TRBJ2-7, is KAGVTQTPRYLIKTRGQQVTLSCSPISGHRSVSWYQQTPGQGLQFLFEYFSETQRNKGNFPGRFSGRQFSNSRSEMNVSTLELGDSALYLCASSLVMTGSTYEQYFGPGTRLTVT.

This chain connects TRBV7-2 to TRBJ2-2, with unresolved D. Trimming removed 5 bases at V and 3 bases at J, with 13 bases between. The CDR3 runs 15 residues. Germline CDR1 reads SGHTA; CDR2 reads FQGNSA. The CDR3 nucleotides are TGTGCCAGCAGCCCCCGTGTGTCGTACACCGGGGAGCTGTTTTTT. Translated: CASSPRVSYTGELFF.

This clone has only a few counts. The chain is built from TRBV4-1 and TRBJ1-4; D uncertain. Germline loops: CDR1 MGHRA, CDR2 YSYEKL. The CDR3 runs to 13 residues. Trimming pared 4 bases from V and 8 bases from J, leaving 11 bases between. The CDR3 region is CASSLETEEKLFF. The CDR3 DNA follows: TGCGCCAGCAGCCTAGAAACTGAAGAAAAACTGTTTTTT.

This clone was picked up one time. This sequence joins TRBV5-1 and TRBJ1-2; 8 positions agree with TRBD1. Per germline, CDR1 SGHRS and CDR2 YFSETQ. The CDR3 runs 18 residues. V shed 3 bases, J shed 0 bases, and the junction held 13 bases outside the gene matches. The CDR3 here is CASSWTRGLGAANYGYTF. The CDR3 DNA reads as TGCGCCAGCAGCTGGACCAGGGGGCTTGGGGCAGCTAACTATGGCTACACCTTC. The variable domain in full, completed from reference TRBV5-1 and TRBJ1-2, reads KAGVTQTPRYLIKTRGQQVTLSCSPISGHRSVSWYQQTPGQGLQFLFEYFSETQRNKGNFPGRFSGRQFSNSRSEMNVSTLELGDSALYLCASSWTRGLGAANYGYTFGSGTRLTVV.

The rearrangement joins TRBV11-2 to TRBJ2-3, with D possibly being TRBD2 (6 bases). Trimming shortened V by 1 base and J by 4 bases, and 6 bases separated the two germline ends. The CDR3 covers 13 residues. Per the germline V gene, CDR1 is SGHAT and CDR2 is FQNNGV. The DNA of the CDR3 is TGTGCCAGCAGCTTAGCGGGAGCAGATACGCAGTATTTT. This codes for CASSLAGADTQYF.

This chain connects TRBV7-6 to TRBJ2-5; tentative D call: TRBD2 (5 bases). Germline CDR1 reads SGHVS; CDR2 reads FNYEAQ. The CDR3 length is 15 residues. V dropped 1 base and J dropped 4 bases, with 13 bases sitting between them. The CDR3 sequence: CASSLGLAGGETQYF. The CDR3 nucleotides read TGTGCCAGCAGCTTAGGCCTTGCTGGAGGAGAGACCCAGTACTTC.

The chain couples TRBV11-2 to TRBJ1-3; a weak D match, TRBD1 (6 bases). Germline CDR1 is SGHAT and CDR2 is FQNNGV. The CDR3 is 14 amino acids. V gave up 7 bases and J gave up 4 bases, with 14 bases separating them. CDR3 bases: TGTGCCAGCACCCCTGGGGGGGCAGGAAACACCATATATTTT. This translates into CASTPGGAGNTIYF.

The chain is built from TRBV19 and TRBJ2-7; 12 bases match TRBD2. V was clipped by 5 bases and J by 1 base; unmatched bases: 9. This CDR3 region has 17 residues. Germline CDR1 LNHDA, CDR2 SQIVND (reference sequence). The CDR3 reads CASSQGLAGWGSYEQYF. The CDR3 bases are TGTGCCAGTAGTCAAGGACTAGCGGGGTGGGGATCCTACGAGCAGTACTTC.

The chain has TRBV19 and TRBJ1-1; the D is unclear. V lost 7 bases and J 5 bases, leaving 17 bases between the germline ends. The germline V gene has CDR1 LNHDA and CDR2 SQIVND (reference sequence). The CDR3 extends over 14 amino acids. The CDR3 protein is CASKHKLGATEAFF. The CDR3, as DNA: TGTGCCAGTAAACACAAGCTAGGAGCGACTGAAGCTTTCTTT.

This chain uses TRBV10-1 with TRBJ1-1, with a possible D match to TRBD1 (6 bases). V lost 6 bases and J lost 10, with 9 bases in between. CDR3 length: 10 amino acids. Germline CDR1 WNHNN, CDR2 SYGVQD (reference sequence). CDR3 DNA sequence: TGCGCCAGCAGACCCAGGGGAGCTTTCTTT. This translates into CASRPRGAFF.

The CDR3 is CATSGVQGFNEQFF. The CDR3 DNA reads as TGTGCCACCAGTGGGGTCCAGGGATTCAATGAGCAGTTCTTC. The V call is TRBV24-1, the J call TRBJ2-1; D might be TRBD1 (5 bases). The CDR3 totals 14 residues. V was pared by 5 bases and J by 6 bases, with 13 bases between. Germline V lookup: CDR1 KGHDR, CDR2 SFDVKD.

This chain joins TRBV28 and TRBJ2-7, with D tentatively TRBD1 (5 bases). V was trimmed by 3 bases and J by 7 bases, leaving 16 bases between them. This CDR3 comprises 14 residues. In germline, CDR1 is MDHEN, CDR2 SYDVKM. DNA for the CDR3: TGTGCCAGCAGTTTCTTTCCAGGGAATAGGGAGCAGTACTTC. It codes for CASSFFPGNREQYF.

This clone was counted only a few times. V is TRBV12-3 or TRBV12-4 and J is TRBJ1-1; weak D call: TRBD1 (6 bases). The CDR3 loop spans 11 amino acids. V was trimmed by 3 bases and J by 11 bases, leaving 10 bases between them. The CDR3 spells CASSLRGRAFF. CDR3 in DNA: TGTGCCAGCAGTTTGCGGGGGCGCGCTTTCTTT.